The 27 T cell receptor beta chains below were found in one sample sequenced in a study of neoadjuvant nivolumab and ipilimumab in lung cancer. Profiled with immunoSEQ multiplex PCR; TCRdb holds only in-frame clones, not every one. Of 30,000 to 45,000 clones in the sample, 89% were seen once. The specimen was peripheral blood, collected before neoadjuvant nivolumab, alone or with ipilimumab. The receptors shown here come from an adult with non-small cell lung cancer.

The chain carries TRBV25-1 and TRBJ2-3; D may be TRBD2 (5 bases). The CDR3 is made up of 18 amino acids. The V end lost 2 bases, the J end lost 1 base, and 19 bases lay between the germline ends. The V gene's germline CDR1 is MGHDK and CDR2 SYGVNS. The CDR3 sequence is CASSEVDWAAGGTDTQYF. The CDR3 DNA reads TGTGCCAGCAGTGAAGTGGACTGGGCCGCGGGTGGCACAGATACGCAGTATTTT.

This chain joins TRBV25-1 and TRBJ1-4; no firm D call. The CDR3 extends over 15 amino acids. Germline CDR1 reads MGHDK; CDR2 reads SYGVNS. The ends were cut back, 0 bases at V and 5 bases at J, with 10 bases in the middle. CDR3 coding DNA: TGTGCCAGCAGTGAATACATGGTTGGGAATGAAAAACTGTTTTTT. Residues: CASSEYMVGNEKLFF.

The J gene is TRBJ2-1, the V gene TRBV28; 8 nucleotides align to TRBD2. V dropped 8 bases and J dropped 4; count of bases not matched to a gene: 13. Per germline, CDR1 MDHEN and CDR2 SYDVKM. This CDR3 region has 16 residues. DNA of the CDR3: TGTGCCAGCGCTCTCTTTAGCGGGATTTCTTACAATGAGCAGTTCTTC. It translates to CASALFSGISYNEQFF.

This chain connects TRBV5-1 to TRBJ2-7; TRBD2 might be the D (6 bases). The CDR3 runs 16 residues. Germline-derived CDR1 and CDR2 are SGHRS and YFSETQ. The ends were cut back, 3 bases at V and 3 bases at J, with 19 bases in the middle. This CDR3 is CASSSSTGLGGYEQYF. The CDR3, as DNA: TGCGCCAGCAGCTCTAGCACGGGCCTGGGGGGCTACGAGCAGTACTTC.

The chain has TRBV5-4 and TRBJ2-1; tentatively, D is TRBD2 (6 bases). The CDR3 extends over 11 amino acids. The germline V gene has CDR1 SGHNT and CDR2 YYREEE (reference sequence). V was shortened by 5 bases and J by 13 bases, with 13 bases between the two germline ends. CDR3 nucleotide sequence: TGTGCCAGCAGGCTGGACGGGGGACAGTTCTTC. This sequence encodes CASRLDGGQFF.

The chain uses TRBV28 and TRBJ2-4; D ambiguous. With 7 bases removed from V and 0 bases from J, the gap between germline ends came to 10 bases. Germline assignment: CDR1 MDHEN and CDR2 SYDVKM. The CDR3 has 14 residues. Here the CDR3 reads CASIPSQAKNIQYF. CDR3 in DNA: TGTGCCAGCATACCATCACAAGCCAAAAACATTCAGTACTTC.

This chain connects TRBV5-4 to TRBJ2-7, with 7 positions matching TRBD2. The junction had 5 bases not matched to a gene; V was cut back by 0 bases and J by 5 bases. This CDR3 comprises 14 residues. The germline gives CDR1 SGHNT, CDR2 YYREEE (reference sequence). The CDR3 spells CASSLVNRGDEQYF. The CDR3 DNA sequence: TGTGCCAGCAGCTTGGTTAATCGGGGGGACGAGCAGTACTTC. Complete variable domain (other parts from reference TRBV5-4 and TRBJ2-7): ETGVTQSPTHLIKTRGQQVTLRCSSQSGHNTVSWYQQALGQGPQFIFQYYREEENGRGNFPPRFSGLQFPNYSSELNVNALELDDSALYLCASSLVNRGDEQYFGPGTRLTVT.

V gene TRBV19 combines with J gene TRBJ1-1; 9 nucleotides agree with TRBD1. Germline CDR1 and CDR2: LNHDA and SQIVND (reference sequence). The CDR3 is made up of 14 amino acids. V gave up 5 bases and J gave up 7 bases; unmatched junction bases: 8. The CDR3 loop is CASSVRTGAFEAFF. In nucleotides, the CDR3 is TGTGCCAGTAGTGTGAGGACAGGGGCGTTTGAAGCTTTCTTT.

This chain joins TRBV5-4 and TRBJ1-1; D not resolved. With 0 bases removed from V and 4 bases from J, the gap between germline ends came to 7 bases. CDR3 length: 13 amino acids. Per germline, CDR1 SGHNT and CDR2 YYREEE (reference sequence). The CDR3, as DNA: TGTGCCAGCAGCTTGGTGGCGGGCACTGAAGCTTTCTTT. This encodes CASSLVAGTEAFF.

J is TRBJ2-7 and V is TRBV5-1, with D unclear. Germline V lookup: CDR1 SGHRS, CDR2 YFSETQ. Deletions cut 1 base from V and 2 bases from J, with 13 bases between. The CDR3 totals 15 residues. CDR3 sequence: CASSLLGTKTYEQYF. CDR3 nucleotide sequence: TGCGCCAGCAGCTTGCTAGGCACTAAAACCTACGAGCAGTACTTC. Full variable domain (outside the CDR3, taken from reference TRBV5-1 and TRBJ2-7): KAGVTQTPRYLIKTRGQQVTLSCSPISGHRSVSWYQQTPGQGLQFLFEYFSETQRNKGNFPGRFSGRQFSNSRSEMNVSTLELGDSALYLCASSLLGTKTYEQYFGPGTRLTVT.

CDR3 in DNA: TGTGCCAGCAGAATCACAGAAGGCATTCAGTACTTC. It is translated as CASRITEGIQYF. The chain is built from TRBV6-1 and TRBJ2-4; D ambiguous. Germline values: CDR1 MNHNS, CDR2 SASEGT. The V end was cut by 6 bases, the J end by 9 bases, with 12 bases between. The CDR3 has 12 residues.

The chain combines TRBV6-1 with TRBJ1-1, with unresolved D. Per germline, CDR1 MNHNS and CDR2 SASEGT. V lost 2 bases and J lost 0, with 7 bases in between. CDR3 length: 14 residues. The CDR3 loop reads CASSESRVNTEAFF. DNA of the CDR3: TGTGCCAGCAGTGAAAGTAGGGTGAACACTGAAGCTTTCTTT.

The chain joins TRBV9 to TRBJ2-7, with a weak D call TRBD1 (5 bases). V was clipped by 9 bases and J by 3 bases, with 16 bases between them. The CDR3 consists of 13 residues. Per germline, CDR1 SGDLS and CDR2 YYNGEE. The CDR3, as DNA: TGTGCCACCCAACTGAACAGGCGCTACGAGCAGTACTTC. Translating it yields CATQLNRRYEQYF.

The chain carries TRBV6-6 and TRBJ1-1, with D tentatively TRBD1 (5 bases). The ends were cut back, 7 bases at V and 1 base at J, with 13 bases in the middle. The CDR3 loop spans 14 amino acids. The V gene's germline CDR1 is MNHNY and CDR2 SVGAGI (reference sequence). For the CDR3, the DNA is TGTGCCAGCATTCGACAGCTAGAGAACACTGAAGCTTTCTTT. Amino acid sequence: CASIRQLENTEAFF.

The chain uses TRBV15 and TRBJ1-1; 10 nucleotides agree with TRBD1. Germline CDR1 reads LNHNV; CDR2 reads YYDKDF (reference sequence). J lost 3 bases, V lost 1 base, and 5 bases had no gene match. The CDR3 is 16 amino acids. CDR3 coding DNA: TGTGCCACCAGCAGAGCAAGGACAGGGGGGTACACTGAAGCTTTCTTT. It yields the protein CATSRARTGGYTEAFF.

This clone turned up a few times. Written as DNA, the CDR3 is TGTGCCAGCAGCAAAGTATTGCGACAGGGGGCGGGTGGCTACACCTTC. It encodes CASSKVLRQGAGGYTF. This rearrangement joins TRBV21-1 to TRBJ1-2; the table's D call, TRBD1, has no DNA check behind it. TRBV21-1 is deemed a pseudogene. The CDR3 runs to 16 residues.

The chain is built from TRBV15 and TRBJ1-4; D call uncertain. The CDR3 has 14 amino acids. Trimming left V 0 bases short and J 0 bases short, with 2 bases between. CDR1 and CDR2 (germline): LNHNV, YYDKDF (reference sequence). Written as DNA, the CDR3 is TGTGCCACCAGCAGAGATGCAACTAATGAAAAACTGTTTTTT. Translating gives CATSRDATNEKLFF. The full variable domain, completed using reference TRBV15 and TRBJ1-4, is DAMVIQNPRYQVTQFGKPVTLSCSQTLNHNVMYWYQQKSSQAPKLLFHYYDKDFNNEADTPDNFQSRRPNTSFCFLDIRSPGLGDTAMYLCATSRDATNEKLFFGSGTQLSVL.

This chain links TRBV5-1 with TRBJ2-7; D tentatively reads TRBD1 or TRBD2 (5 bases each). Germline CDR1 SGHRS, CDR2 YFSETQ. The ends were cut back, 0 bases at V and 0 bases at J, with 10 bases in the middle. The CDR3 runs 15 residues. The CDR3 bases are TGCGCCAGCAGCTTGGCCGGGACGAACTCCTACGAGCAGTACTTC. Translation gives CASSLAGTNSYEQYF. The full variable domain, with the rest looked up from reference TRBV5-1 and TRBJ2-7, is KAGVTQTPRYLIKTRGQQVTLSCSPISGHRSVSWYQQTPGQGLQFLFEYFSETQRNKGNFPGRFSGRQFSNSRSEMNVSTLELGDSALYLCASSLAGTNSYEQYFGPGTRLTVT.

CDR3 bases: TGTGCCAGCAGCCAAGACTCGCCGCTCTACGAGCAGTACTTC. This translates into CASSQDSPLYEQYF. V usage is TRBV4-2 and J usage is TRBJ2-7; D is undetermined. The CDR3 runs 14 residues. V lost 0 bases, J lost 3 bases, and 9 bases lay in between. Germline lookup yields CDR1 LGHNA and CDR2 YNFKEQ.

CDR3 in amino acids: CASSHGGLAGFQETQYF. CDR3 coding DNA: TGCGCCAGCAGCCACGGGGGACTAGCGGGATTCCAAGAGACCCAGTACTTC. J is TRBJ2-5 and V is TRBV4-1, with 13 nucleotides matching TRBD2. Germline CDR1 and CDR2: MGHRA and YSYEKL. CDR3 size: 17 residues. V dropped 3 bases and J dropped 1; count of bases not matched to a gene: 5.

The V call is TRBV29-1, the J call TRBJ2-5; D gene unclear. Germline CDR1 is SQVTM and CDR2 is ANQGSEA. The CDR3 covers 13 residues. Trimming stripped 3 bases from V and 1 base from J, with 9 bases between. In DNA form, the CDR3 reads TGCAGCGTTGAGGTTGGGTCCCAAGAGACCCAGTACTTC. This sequence encodes CSVEVGSQETQYF.

V usage is TRBV15 and J usage is TRBJ1-4; 9 positions match TRBD1. The CDR3 consists of 17 residues. Trimming took 3 bases from V and 2 from J; bases not matched to a gene: 7. Germline V lookup: CDR1 LNHNV, CDR2 YYDKDF (reference sequence). This CDR3 is CATSRPGQGSTNEKLFF. The DNA of the CDR3 is TGTGCCACCAGCAGGCCGGGACAGGGATCGACTAATGAAAAACTGTTTTTT.

V gene TRBV11-2 combines with J gene TRBJ2-1, with D possibly TRBD1 on 5 matching bases. The CDR3 totals 16 residues. Trimming stripped 1 base from V and 3 bases from J, with 13 bases between. CDR1 is SGHAT, CDR2 FQNNGV, per germline. The CDR3 nucleotides read TGTGCCAGCAGCTTAGCGGCAGGGCGTAGCTACAATGAGCAGTTCTTC. It codes for CASSLAAGRSYNEQFF.

V usage is TRBV27 and J usage is TRBJ1-5; TRBD1 might be the D (5 bases). With 0 bases removed from V and 4 bases from J, the gap between germline ends came to 7 bases. The CDR3 length is 14 residues. Germline values: CDR1 MNHEY, CDR2 SMNVEV (reference sequence). CDR3 residues: CASSLSQGNQPQHF. DNA for the CDR3: TGTGCCAGCAGTTTATCCCAGGGAAATCAGCCCCAGCATTTT.

The chain carries TRBV5-1 and TRBJ2-3; the match to TRBD2 covers 7 bases. The CDR3 loop spans 14 amino acids. CDR1 is SGHRS, CDR2 YFSETQ, per germline. With V trimmed by 2 bases and J by 1 base, 1 base remained unmatched. The CDR3 reads CASSLAGRTDTQYF. In nucleotides, the CDR3 is TGCGCCAGCAGCTTAGCGGGGCGCACAGATACGCAGTATTTT.

The chain combines TRBV4-1 with TRBJ2-3; D gene uncertain. Germline V gene sequence: CDR1 MGHRA, CDR2 YSYEKL. The V and J ends lost 2 bases and 4 bases respectively, with 7 bases between them. The CDR3 sequence is 13 residues long. CDR3 coding DNA: TGCGCCAGCAGCCAACCAGGCCCAGATACGCAGTATTTT. Its translation: CASSQPGPDTQYF.

V and J are TRBV4-1 and TRBJ2-7; 10 bases map to TRBD2. The trim removed 2 bases at V and 4 bases at J, leaving 8 bases unmatched. Germline loops: CDR1 MGHRA, CDR2 YSYEKL. CDR3 length equals 16 residues. This CDR3 is CASSQRSSSGGYEQYF. DNA of the CDR3: TGCGCCAGCAGCCAAAGAAGTTCTAGCGGGGGTTACGAGCAGTACTTC.